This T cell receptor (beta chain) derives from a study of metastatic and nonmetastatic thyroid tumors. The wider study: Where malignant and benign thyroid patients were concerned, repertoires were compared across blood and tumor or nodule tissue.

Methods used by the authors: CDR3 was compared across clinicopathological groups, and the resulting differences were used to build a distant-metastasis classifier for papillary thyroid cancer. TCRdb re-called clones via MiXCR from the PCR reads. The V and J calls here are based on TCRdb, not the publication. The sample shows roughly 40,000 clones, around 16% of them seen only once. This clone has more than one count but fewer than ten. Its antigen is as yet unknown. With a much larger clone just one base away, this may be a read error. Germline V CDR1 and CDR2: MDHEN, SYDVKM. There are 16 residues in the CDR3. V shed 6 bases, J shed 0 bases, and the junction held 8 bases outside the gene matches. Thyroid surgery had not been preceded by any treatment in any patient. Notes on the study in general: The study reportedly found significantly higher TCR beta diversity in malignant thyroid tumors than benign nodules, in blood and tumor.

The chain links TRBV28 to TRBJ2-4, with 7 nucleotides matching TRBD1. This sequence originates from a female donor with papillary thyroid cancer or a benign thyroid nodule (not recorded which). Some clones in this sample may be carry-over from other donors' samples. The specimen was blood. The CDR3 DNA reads TGTGCCAGCAGCCAAGGACAGGTAATAGCCAAAAACATTCAGTACTTC. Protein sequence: CASSQGQVIAKNIQYF.